Below are 7 T cell receptor beta chains sequenced from a single sample in a study of read filtering for tumor transcriptome and immune sequencing. Molecular barcoded adaptors covering alpha/delta and beta/gamma chains were used on about 390 ng RNA. TCRdb redid the calling of the reads with MiXCR, one entry per CDR3 protein. The profile shows more than 70,000 distinct CDR3 sequences, about a fifth of them singletons. The sequenced sample consisted of a population of CD138-negative cells sorted from bone marrow. Receptors were obtained from a donor older than 35 with multiple myeloma.

The chain carries TRBV24-1 and TRBJ2-2; 8 nucleotides agree with TRBD1. The CDR3 consists of 16 residues. From germline, CDR1 is KGHDR and CDR2 SFDVKD. V was clipped by 5 bases and J by 3 bases; unmatched bases: 7. CDR3 region: CATSAVGQGHTGELFF. DNA of the CDR3: TGTGCCACCAGTGCCGTCGGACAGGGCCACACCGGGGAGCTGTTTTTT.

A note on this clonotype: This may arise from a read error, as a much more abundant clone is one base away. This chain joins TRBV20-1 and TRBJ2-6; D not resolved. Germline CDR1 reads DFQATT; CDR2 reads SNEGSKA (reference sequence). The CDR3 spans 14 residues. The ends were cut back, 5 bases at V and 0 bases at J, with 8 bases in the middle. The CDR3: CSAHDISGANVLTF. CDR3 bases: TGCAGTGCTCACGACATCTCTGGGGCCAACGTCCTGACTTTC.

This clonotype has ten or more counts. Here the CDR3 DNA reads TGTGCCAGCAGGGCCGATGGCTACACCTTC. Protein sequence: CASRADGYTF. This rearrangement joins TRBV12-3 or TRBV12-4 to TRBJ1-2; D remains unclear. CDR3 length: 10 residues. V was trimmed by 6 bases and J by 6 bases, leaving 5 bases between them.

By sample fraction, this clonotype is medium-sized. The V gene is TRBV7-9, the J gene TRBJ2-5; D unresolved. Per the germline V gene, CDR1 is SEHNR and CDR2 is FQNEAQ (reference sequence). Trimming stripped 6 bases from V and 3 bases from J, with 8 bases between. The CDR3 sequence is 12 residues long. CDR3 nucleotides: TGTGCCAGCAGTTTATCGGAAGAGACCCAGTACTTC. This gives the protein CASSLSEETQYF.

This clonotype was recorded many times. This chain connects TRBV5-4 to TRBJ1-1; a weak D match, TRBD1 (5 bases). Trimming left V 4 bases short and J 3 bases short, with 16 bases between. Germline CDR1 reads SGHNT; CDR2 reads YYREEE (reference sequence). This CDR3 spans 15 amino acids. The CDR3 nucleotides read TGTGCCAGCAGCCCGGACACCCTCCGGTACACTGAAGCTTTCTTT. This gives the protein CASSPDTLRYTEAFF.

To note about this clonotype: This is likely a read error, given that the CDR3 carries no conserved phenylalanine or tryptophan at its end. Here the CDR3 DNA reads TGTGCCAGCACTGACGGTGGCTATGGCTACACCTCC. Its translation: CASTDGGYGYTS. The chain combines TRBV2 with TRBJ1-2, with D uncertain. V lost 7 bases, J lost 4 bases, and 10 bases lay in between. The germline gives CDR1 SNHLY, CDR2 FYNNEI. The CDR3 loop spans 12 amino acids.

This clonotype was seen ten or more times. The V gene is TRBV19, the J gene TRBJ1-2; no reliable D call. The CDR3 contains 12 residues. The germline V gene has CDR1 LNHDA and CDR2 SQIVND (reference sequence). V was trimmed by 10 bases and J by 0 bases, leaving 9 bases between them. CDR3 sequence reads: CATTNSNYGYTF. The CDR3 DNA sequence: TGTGCCACGACGAACTCTAACTATGGCTACACCTTC.